This record looks at one TCR beta chain sequence and its context. What it recognizes is unknown. Template switching by 5'RACE produced TCR cDNA, adding a universal primer site and UMIs. MiXCR, run by TCRdb on the 5' RACE reads, gives a single entry per CDR3 protein. The data show some 300,000 distinct CDR3 sequences, with approximately 11% seen just once and under 4% held by the top ten. This entry belongs to a study of T cells after yellow fever vaccination. V shed 6 bases and J 6 bases; nucleotides not matched to a gene: 5. Germline CDR1 is SQVTM and CDR2 is ANQGSEA. The CDR3 covers 14 residues. General study results and limits: Post-booster reappearance was seen for most primary-vaccination clones (around 96% CD4, around 90% CD8). When the response was secondary, it was weaker but reached its peak faster, day 5 versus 15. Contaminating bulk clonotypes could be abundant in FACS-sorted repertoires.

The sequencing used CD4+ T cells sorted from PBMCs, collected 45 days after the yellow fever booster vaccination. This clonotype was sampled from a man younger than 30 who received the YFV17D yellow fever vaccine. The V gene is TRBV29-1, the J gene TRBJ1-6; 10 positions match TRBD1. Here the CDR3 reads CSVSDRGPNSPLHF. In nucleotides, the CDR3 is TGCAGCGTCTCAGACAGGGGGCCTAATTCACCCCTCCACTTT. Supplemented by reference TRBV29-1 and TRBJ1-6, the full variable domain reads SAVISQKPSRDICQRGTSLTIQCQVDSQVTMMFWYRQQPGQSLTLIATANQGSEATYESGFVIDKFPISRPNLTFSTLTVSNMSPEDSSIYLCSVSDRGPNSPLHFGNGTRLTVT.